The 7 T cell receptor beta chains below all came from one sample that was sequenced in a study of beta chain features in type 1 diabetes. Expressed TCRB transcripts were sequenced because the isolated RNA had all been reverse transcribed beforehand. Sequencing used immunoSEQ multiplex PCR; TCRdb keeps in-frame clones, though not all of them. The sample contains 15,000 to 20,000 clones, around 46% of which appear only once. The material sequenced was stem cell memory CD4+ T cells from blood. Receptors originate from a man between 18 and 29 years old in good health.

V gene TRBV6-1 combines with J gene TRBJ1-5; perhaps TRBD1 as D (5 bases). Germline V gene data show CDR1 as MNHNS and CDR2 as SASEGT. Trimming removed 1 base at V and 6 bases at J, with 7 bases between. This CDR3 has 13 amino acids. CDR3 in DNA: TGTGCCAGCAGTGAAGAGGGGTTTCAGCCCCAGCATTTT. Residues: CASSEEGFQPQHF.

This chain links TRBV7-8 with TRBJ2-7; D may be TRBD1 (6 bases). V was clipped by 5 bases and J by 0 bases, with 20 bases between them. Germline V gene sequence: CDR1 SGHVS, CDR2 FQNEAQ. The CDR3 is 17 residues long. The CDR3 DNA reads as TGTGCCAGCAGCCGTAGCGCAATCCAGGGGCGCTCCTACGAGCAGTACTTC. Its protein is CASSRSAIQGRSYEQYF.

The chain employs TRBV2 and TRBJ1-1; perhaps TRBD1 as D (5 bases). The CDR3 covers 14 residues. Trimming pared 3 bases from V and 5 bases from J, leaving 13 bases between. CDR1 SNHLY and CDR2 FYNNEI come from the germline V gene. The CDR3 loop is CASSDQGGVTEAFF. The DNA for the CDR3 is TGTGCCAGCAGTGACCAGGGTGGAGTGACTGAAGCTTTCTTT.

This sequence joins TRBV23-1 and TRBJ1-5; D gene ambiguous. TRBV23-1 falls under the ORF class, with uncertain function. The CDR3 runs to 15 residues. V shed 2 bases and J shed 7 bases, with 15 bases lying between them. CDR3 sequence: CASSQIGKEEQPQHF. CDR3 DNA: TGCGCCAGCAGTCAAATCGGGAAAGAGGAGCAGCCCCAGCATTTT.

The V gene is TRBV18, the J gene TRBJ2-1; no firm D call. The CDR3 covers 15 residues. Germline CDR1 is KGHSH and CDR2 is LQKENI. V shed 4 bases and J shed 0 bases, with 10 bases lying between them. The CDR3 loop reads CASSQESYSYNEQFF. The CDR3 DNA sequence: TGTGCCAGCTCACAAGAGAGTTACTCCTACAATGAGCAGTTCTTC.

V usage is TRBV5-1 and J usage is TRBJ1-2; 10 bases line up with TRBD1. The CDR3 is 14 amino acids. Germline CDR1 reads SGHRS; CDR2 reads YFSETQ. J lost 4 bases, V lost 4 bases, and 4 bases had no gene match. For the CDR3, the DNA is TGCGCCAGCAGCCTGGGACAGGGGACCTATGGCTACACCTTC. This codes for CASSLGQGTYGYTF.

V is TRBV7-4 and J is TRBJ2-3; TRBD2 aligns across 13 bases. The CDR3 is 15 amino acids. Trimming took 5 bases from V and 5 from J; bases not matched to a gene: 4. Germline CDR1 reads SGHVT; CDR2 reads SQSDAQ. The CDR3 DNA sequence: TGTGCCAGCAGCCCGGGACTAGCGGGACAAGATACGCAGTATTTT. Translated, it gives CASSPGLAGQDTQYF.